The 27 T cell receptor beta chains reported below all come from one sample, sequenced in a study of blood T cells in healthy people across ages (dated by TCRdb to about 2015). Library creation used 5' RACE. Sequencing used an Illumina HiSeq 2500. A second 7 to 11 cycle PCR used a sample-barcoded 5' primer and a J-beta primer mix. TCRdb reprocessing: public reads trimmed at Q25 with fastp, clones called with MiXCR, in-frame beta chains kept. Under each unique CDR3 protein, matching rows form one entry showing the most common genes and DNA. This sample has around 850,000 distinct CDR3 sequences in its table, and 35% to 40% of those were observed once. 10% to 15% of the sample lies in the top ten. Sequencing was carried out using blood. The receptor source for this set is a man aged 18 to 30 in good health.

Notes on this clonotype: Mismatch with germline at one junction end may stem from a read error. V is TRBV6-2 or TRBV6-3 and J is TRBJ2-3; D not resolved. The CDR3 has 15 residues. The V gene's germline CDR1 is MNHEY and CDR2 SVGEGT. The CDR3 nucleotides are TGTACCAGCAGTTATCTCCTTTCTAGCACAGATACGCAGTATTTT. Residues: CTSSYLLSSTDTQYF.

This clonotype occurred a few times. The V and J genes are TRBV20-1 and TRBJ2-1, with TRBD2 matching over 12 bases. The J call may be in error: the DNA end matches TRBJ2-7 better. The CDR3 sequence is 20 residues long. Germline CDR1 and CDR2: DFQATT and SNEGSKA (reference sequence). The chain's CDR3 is CSARLYGLAGGQMAYNEQYF. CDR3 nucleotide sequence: TGCAGTGCTAGACTTTATGGGCTAGCGGGGGGGCAGATGGCCTACAATGAGCAGTACTTC.

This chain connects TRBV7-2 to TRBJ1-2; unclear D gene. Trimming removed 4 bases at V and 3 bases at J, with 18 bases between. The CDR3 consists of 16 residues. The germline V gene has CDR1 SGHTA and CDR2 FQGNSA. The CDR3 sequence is CASSSVVLLPDYGYTF. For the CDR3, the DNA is TGTGCCAGCAGCTCGGTGGTTCTCCTCCCCGACTATGGCTACACCTTC. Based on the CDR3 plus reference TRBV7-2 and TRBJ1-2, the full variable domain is GAGVSQSPSNKVTEKGKDVELRCDPISGHTALYWYRQSLGQGLEFLIYFQGNSAPDKSGLPSDRFSAERTGGSVSTLTIQRTQQEDSAVYLCASSSVVLLPDYGYTFGSGTRLTVV.

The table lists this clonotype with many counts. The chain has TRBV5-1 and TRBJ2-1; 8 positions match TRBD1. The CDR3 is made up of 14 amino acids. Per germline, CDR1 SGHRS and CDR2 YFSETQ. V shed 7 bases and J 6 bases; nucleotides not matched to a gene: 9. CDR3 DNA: TGCGCCAGCTCCGACAGGGGATGGGTCAATGAGCAGTTCTTC. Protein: CASSDRGWVNEQFF.

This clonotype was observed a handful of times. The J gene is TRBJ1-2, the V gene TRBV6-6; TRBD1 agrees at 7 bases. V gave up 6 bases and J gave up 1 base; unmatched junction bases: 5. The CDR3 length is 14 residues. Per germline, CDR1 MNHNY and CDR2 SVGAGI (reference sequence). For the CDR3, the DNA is TGTGCCAGCAGCCCAACAGGGGTTAACTATGGCTACACCTTC. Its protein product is CASSPTGVNYGYTF.

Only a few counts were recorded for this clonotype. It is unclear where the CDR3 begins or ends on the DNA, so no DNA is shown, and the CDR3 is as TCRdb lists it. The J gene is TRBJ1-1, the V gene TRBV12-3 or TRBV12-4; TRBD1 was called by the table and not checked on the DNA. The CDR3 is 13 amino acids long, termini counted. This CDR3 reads CASSSSTDPEAFF.

CDR3 coding DNA: TGTGCCAGCAGCCAAGATAGCAGGGTGGGGGACATTCAGTACTTC. This encodes CASSQDSRVGDIQYF. V is TRBV4-2 and J is TRBJ2-7; D possibly uses TRBD1 or TRBD2 (5 bases each). The DNA end is more similar to TRBJ2-4, so the J call may be wrong. The CDR3 loop spans 15 amino acids. CDR1 LGHNA and CDR2 YNFKEQ come from the germline V gene.

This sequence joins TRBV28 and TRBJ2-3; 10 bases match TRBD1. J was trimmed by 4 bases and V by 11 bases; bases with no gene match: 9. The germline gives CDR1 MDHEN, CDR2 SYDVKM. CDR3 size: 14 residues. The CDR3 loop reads CAWGDRGIADTQYF. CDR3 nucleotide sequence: TGTGCCTGGGGGGACAGGGGTATCGCAGATACGCAGTATTTT.

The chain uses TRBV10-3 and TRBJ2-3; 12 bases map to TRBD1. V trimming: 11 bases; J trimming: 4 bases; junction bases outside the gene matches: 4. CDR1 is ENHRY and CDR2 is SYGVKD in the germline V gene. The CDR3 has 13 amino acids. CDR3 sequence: CALGTGGADTQYF. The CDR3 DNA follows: TGTGCCTTAGGGACAGGGGGCGCAGATACGCAGTATTTT.

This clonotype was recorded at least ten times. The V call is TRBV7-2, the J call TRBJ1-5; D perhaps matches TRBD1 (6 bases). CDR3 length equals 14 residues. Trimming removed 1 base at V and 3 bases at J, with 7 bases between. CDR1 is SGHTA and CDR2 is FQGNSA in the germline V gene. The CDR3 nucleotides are TGTGCCAGCAGCTTAGTGGGGGCCAATCAGCCCCAGCATTTT. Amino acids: CASSLVGANQPQHF.

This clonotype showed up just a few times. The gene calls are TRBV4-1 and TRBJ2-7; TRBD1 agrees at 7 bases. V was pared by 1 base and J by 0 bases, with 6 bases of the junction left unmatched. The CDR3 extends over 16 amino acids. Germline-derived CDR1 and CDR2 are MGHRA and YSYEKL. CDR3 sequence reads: CASSQGGAGGSYEQYF. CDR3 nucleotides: TGCGCCAGCAGCCAAGGAGGGGCAGGGGGCTCCTACGAGCAGTACTTC.

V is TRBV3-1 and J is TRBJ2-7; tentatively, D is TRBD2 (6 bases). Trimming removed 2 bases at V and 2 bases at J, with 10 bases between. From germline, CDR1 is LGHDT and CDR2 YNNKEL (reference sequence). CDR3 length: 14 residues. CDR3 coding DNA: TGTGCCAGCAGCCAAATGGCGGGGCCCTACGAGCAGTACTTC. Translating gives CASSQMAGPYEQYF.

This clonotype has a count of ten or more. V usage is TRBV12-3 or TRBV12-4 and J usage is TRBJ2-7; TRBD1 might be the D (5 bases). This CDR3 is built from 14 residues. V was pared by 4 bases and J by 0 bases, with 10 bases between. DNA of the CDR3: TGTGCCAGCAGTTACCGACAGCGCTCCTACGAGCAGTACTTC. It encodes CASSYRQRSYEQYF.

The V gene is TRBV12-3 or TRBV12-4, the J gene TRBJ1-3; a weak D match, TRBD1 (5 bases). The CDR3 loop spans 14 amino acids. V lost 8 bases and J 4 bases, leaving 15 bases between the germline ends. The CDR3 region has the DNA TGTGCCAGCTCTACGGGGGTGGTCGGAAACACCATATATTTT. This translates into CASSTGVVGNTIYF.

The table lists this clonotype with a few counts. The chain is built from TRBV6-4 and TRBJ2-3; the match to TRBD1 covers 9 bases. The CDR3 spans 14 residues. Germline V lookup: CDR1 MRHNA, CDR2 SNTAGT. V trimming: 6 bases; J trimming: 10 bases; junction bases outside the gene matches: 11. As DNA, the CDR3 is TGTGCCAGCAGGGCCGGGACAGGGTTTCTCCCGCAGTATTTT. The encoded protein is CASRAGTGFLPQYF.

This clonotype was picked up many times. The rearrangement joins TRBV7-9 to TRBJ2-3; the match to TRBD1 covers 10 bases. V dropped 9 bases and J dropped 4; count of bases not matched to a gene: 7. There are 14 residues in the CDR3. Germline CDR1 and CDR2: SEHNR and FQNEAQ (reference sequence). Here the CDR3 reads CASQPGQGPDTQYF. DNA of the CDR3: TGTGCCAGTCAACCGGGACAGGGGCCAGATACGCAGTATTTT.

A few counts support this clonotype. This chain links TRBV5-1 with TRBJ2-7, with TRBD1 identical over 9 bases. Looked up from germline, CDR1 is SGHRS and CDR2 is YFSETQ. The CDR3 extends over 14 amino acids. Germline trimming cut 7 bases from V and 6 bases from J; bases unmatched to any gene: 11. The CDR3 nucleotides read TGCGCCAGCTCCCAGGGGGACAGGGACCGCGAGCAGTACTTC. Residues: CASSQGDRDREQYF.

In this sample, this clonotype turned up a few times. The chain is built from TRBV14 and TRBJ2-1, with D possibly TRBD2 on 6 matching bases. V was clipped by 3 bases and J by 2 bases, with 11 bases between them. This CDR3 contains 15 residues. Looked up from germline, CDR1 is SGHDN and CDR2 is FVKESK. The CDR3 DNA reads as TGTGCCAGCAGCCAGTGGGGACTCACCTACAATGAGCAGTTCTTC. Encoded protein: CASSQWGLTYNEQFF. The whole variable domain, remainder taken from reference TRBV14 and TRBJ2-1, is EAGVTQFPSHSVIEKGQTVTLRCDPISGHDNLYWYRRVMGKEIKFLLHFVKESKQDESGMPNNRFLAERTGGTYSTLKVQPAELEDSGVYFCASSQWGLTYNEQFFGPGTRLTVL.

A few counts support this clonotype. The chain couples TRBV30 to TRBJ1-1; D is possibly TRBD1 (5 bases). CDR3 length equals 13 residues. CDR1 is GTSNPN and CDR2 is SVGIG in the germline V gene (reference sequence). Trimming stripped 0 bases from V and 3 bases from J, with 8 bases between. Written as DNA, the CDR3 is TGTGCCTGGAGTGTATCGACAGACACTGAAGCTTTCTTT. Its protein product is CAWSVSTDTEAFF.

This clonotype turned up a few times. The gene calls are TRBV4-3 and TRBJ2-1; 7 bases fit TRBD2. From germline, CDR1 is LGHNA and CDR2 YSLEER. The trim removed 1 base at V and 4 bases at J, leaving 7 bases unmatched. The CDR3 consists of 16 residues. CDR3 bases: TGCGCCAGCAGCCAAGTGGCTAGCGGCGCGTACAATGAGCAGTTCTTC. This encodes CASSQVASGAYNEQFF.

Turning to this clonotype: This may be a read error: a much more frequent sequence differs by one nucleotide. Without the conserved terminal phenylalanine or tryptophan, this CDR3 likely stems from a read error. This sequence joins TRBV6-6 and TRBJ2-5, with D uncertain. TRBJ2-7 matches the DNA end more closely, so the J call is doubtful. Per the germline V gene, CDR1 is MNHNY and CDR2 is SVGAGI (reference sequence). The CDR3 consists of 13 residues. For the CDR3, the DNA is TGTGCCAGCAGTTACTCCCGGGCTACCGAGCAGTACTGC. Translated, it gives CASSYSRATEQYC.

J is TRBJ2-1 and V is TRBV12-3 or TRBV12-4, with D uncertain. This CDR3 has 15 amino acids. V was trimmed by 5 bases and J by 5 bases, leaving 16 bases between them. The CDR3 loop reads CASSTRSLTNNEQFF. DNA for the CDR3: TGTGCCAGCAGTACCCGGTCTCTTACTAACAATGAGCAGTTCTTC.

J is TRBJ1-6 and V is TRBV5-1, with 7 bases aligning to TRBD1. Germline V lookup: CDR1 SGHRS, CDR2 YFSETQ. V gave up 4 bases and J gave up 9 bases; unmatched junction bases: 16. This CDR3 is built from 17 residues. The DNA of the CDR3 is TGCGCCAGCAGCCCTACCCTATATCGGCAGGGGGGTTCACCCCTCCACTTT. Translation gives CASSPTLYRQGGSPLHF.

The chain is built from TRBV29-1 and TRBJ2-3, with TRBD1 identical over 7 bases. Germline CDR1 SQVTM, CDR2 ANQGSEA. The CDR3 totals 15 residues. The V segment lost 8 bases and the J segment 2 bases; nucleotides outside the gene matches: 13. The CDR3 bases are TGCAGCCCCCAACCCCGGGACAGATTCACAGATACGCAGTATTTT. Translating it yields CSPQPRDRFTDTQYF.

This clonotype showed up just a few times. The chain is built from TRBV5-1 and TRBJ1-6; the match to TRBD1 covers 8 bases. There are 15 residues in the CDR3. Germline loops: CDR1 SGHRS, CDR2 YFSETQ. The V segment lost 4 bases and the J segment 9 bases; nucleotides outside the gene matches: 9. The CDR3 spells CASSPDRVGGSPLHF. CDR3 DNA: TGCGCCAGCAGCCCGGACAGGGTGGGAGGTTCACCCCTCCACTTT.

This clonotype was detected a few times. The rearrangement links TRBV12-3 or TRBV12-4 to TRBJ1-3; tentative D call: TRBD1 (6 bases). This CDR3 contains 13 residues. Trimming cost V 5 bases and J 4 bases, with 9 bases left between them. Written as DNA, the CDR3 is TGTGCCAGCAGTCTAGGACAGGGAAACACCATATATTTT. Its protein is CASSLGQGNTIYF.

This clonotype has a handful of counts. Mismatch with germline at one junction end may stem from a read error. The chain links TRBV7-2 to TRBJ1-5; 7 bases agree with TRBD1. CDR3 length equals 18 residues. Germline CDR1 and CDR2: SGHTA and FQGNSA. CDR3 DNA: TGTGCCAGCAGCGTAGCCTTCGACAGGGCCCGGAGCAATCAGCCCCAGCATTTT. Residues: CASSVAFDRARSNQPQHF. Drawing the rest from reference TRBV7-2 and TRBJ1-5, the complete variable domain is GAGVSQSPSNKVTEKGKDVELRCDPISGHTALYWYRQSLGQGLEFLIYFQGNSAPDKSGLPSDRFSAERTGGSVSTLTIQRTQQEDSAVYLCASSVAFDRARSNQPQHFGDGTRLSIL.